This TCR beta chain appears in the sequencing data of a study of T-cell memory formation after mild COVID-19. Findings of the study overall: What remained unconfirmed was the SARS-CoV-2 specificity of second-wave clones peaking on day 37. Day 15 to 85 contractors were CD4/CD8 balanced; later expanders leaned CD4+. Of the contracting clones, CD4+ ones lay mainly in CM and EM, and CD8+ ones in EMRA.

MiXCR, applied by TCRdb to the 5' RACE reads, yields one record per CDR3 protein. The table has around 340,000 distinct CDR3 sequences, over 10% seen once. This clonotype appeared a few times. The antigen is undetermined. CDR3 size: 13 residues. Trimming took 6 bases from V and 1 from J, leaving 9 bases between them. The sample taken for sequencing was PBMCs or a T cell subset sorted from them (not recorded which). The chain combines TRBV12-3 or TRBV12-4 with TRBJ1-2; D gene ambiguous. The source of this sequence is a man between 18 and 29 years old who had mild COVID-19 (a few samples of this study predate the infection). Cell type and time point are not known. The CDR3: CASSLGINYGYTF. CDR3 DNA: TGTGCCAGCAGCCTAGGGATTAACTATGGCTACACCTTC.